This T cell receptor (beta chain) was captured by sequencing in a study of tumor-infiltrating lymphocytes in primary liver carcinoma. A primer in the constant region served to generate TCR beta cDNA from approximately 460 ng of total RNA. Slightly modified ARM-PCR served as the procedure for the TCR beta libraries. These libraries came from three rounds of nested multiplex PCR. TRBV1-TRBV30 forward primers paired with a C-beta reverse primer were used in the first two PCR rounds, which ran roughly 10 cycles each. TCRdb independently ran MiXCR on the multiplex PCR reads; one entry per CDR3 protein. The sample has more than 70,000 distinct CDR3 sequences; 55% to 85% are singletons. Starting material for RNA and DNA co-extraction consisted of roughly 19-31 mg of unsorted bulk tissue. The germline gives CDR1 KGHDR, CDR2 SFDVKD. This CDR3 has 17 amino acids. Trimming stripped 3 bases from V and 3 bases from J, with 17 bases between.

The sequence came from a man between 35 and 55 years old with primary liver carcinoma and hepatitis B virus infection. The sequenced sample consisted of liver tumor tissue from sampling region 1. Subset here: tumor region T1, superior pole. This chain joins TRBV24-1 and TRBJ2-1, with a tentative D call TRBD1 (5 bases). DNA for the CDR3: TGTGCCACCAGTGATCCCTCTGGGGCCCCAGGCTACAATGAGCAGTTCTTC. Translated, it gives CATSDPSGAPGYNEQFF.